These 32 T cell receptor beta chains were sequenced from one sample in a study of blood T cell repertoires in COVID-19. Produced via immunoSEQ multiplex PCR; TCRdb's table is partial and in-frame only. The table shows 120,000 to 150,000 clones, with around 87% occurring only once. Sequences were obtained from PBMCs or T cells enriched from blood (not recorded which). Receptor source: a woman aged 30 to 39 with acute COVID-19.

CDR3 sequence reads: CASSIRRRDEQYF. The CDR3 bases are TGTGCCAGTAGTATAAGGCGACGGGACGAGCAGTACTTC. This chain links TRBV19 with TRBJ2-7, with D unclear. Trimming stripped 2 bases from V and 5 bases from J, with 10 bases between. CDR3 length: 13 residues. Germline V gives CDR1 LNHDA, CDR2 SQIVND (reference sequence).

The chain joins TRBV21-1 to TRBJ2-7; the D call of TRBD2 is as the table states it, not checked on the DNA. TRBV21-1 represents a pseudogene. CDR3 length: 15 residues. The CDR3 region is CASSIRRRVTYEQYF. CDR3 bases: TGTGCCAGCAGCATACGACGGAGGGTAACCTACGAGCAGTACTTC.

About this clone itself: Other DNA sequences in the sample encode the same CDR3. The V gene is TRBV5-1, the J gene TRBJ1-1; 7 bases align to TRBD1. Looked up from germline, CDR1 is SGHRS and CDR2 is YFSETQ. This CDR3 has 14 amino acids. J was trimmed by 4 bases and V by 0 bases; bases with no gene match: 3. The chain's CDR3 is CASSLDRGGTEAFF. The CDR3 nucleotides read TGCGCCAGCAGCTTGGACAGGGGCGGCACTGAAGCTTTCTTT.

This clone was counted only a few times. The chain carries TRBV18 and TRBJ2-5, with TRBD1 as a possible D gene (5 bases). Deletions cut 6 bases from V and 2 bases from J, with 13 bases between. CDR1 KGHSH and CDR2 LQKENI come from the germline V gene. The CDR3 extends over 14 amino acids. In DNA, the CDR3 is TGTGCCAGCTCGGACAAGGCAGGGCAAGAGACCCAGTACTTC. Translation: CASSDKAGQETQYF.

The rearrangement uses TRBV19 and TRBJ2-6; 8 positions agree with TRBD1. The V gene's germline CDR1 is LNHDA and CDR2 SQIVND (reference sequence). Germline trimming cut 11 bases from V and 0 bases from J; bases unmatched to any gene: 9. The CDR3 has 16 residues. In nucleotides, the CDR3 is TGTGCCCCTTCCACAGGGGGAGGCTCTGGGGCCAACGTCCTGACTTTC. Residues: CAPSTGGGSGANVLTF.

This CDR3 is CAWRGDRGNTEAFF. CDR3 nucleotide sequence: TGTGCCTGGAGGGGGGACAGGGGGAACACTGAAGCTTTCTTT. The rearrangement links TRBV30 to TRBJ1-1; 10 bases align to TRBD1. CDR1 is GTSNPN and CDR2 is SVGIG in the germline V gene (reference sequence). The length of the CDR3 is 14 residues. V shed 3 bases, J shed 1 base, and the junction held 2 bases outside the gene matches.

Only a few counts were recorded for this clone. The V gene is TRBV4-1, the J gene TRBJ1-2; possible D gene TRBD1, 5 bases. The CDR3 sequence is 13 residues long. Between the trimmed V and J ends, which lost 0 bases and 6 bases, there was a span of 8 bases. The germline V gene has CDR1 MGHRA and CDR2 YSYEKL. The CDR3 is CASSQDRDHGYTF. For the CDR3, the DNA is TGCGCCAGCAGCCAAGACAGGGATCATGGCTACACCTTC.

This chain joins TRBV7-3 and TRBJ2-1; possible D gene TRBD2, 5 bases. V was clipped by 5 bases and J by 0 bases, with 11 bases between them. CDR1 SGHTA and CDR2 FQGTGA come from the germline V gene. The CDR3 runs to 15 residues. In nucleotides, the CDR3 is TGTGCCAGCAGCATAGCGCTGAGCTCCTACAATGAGCAGTTCTTC. It encodes CASSIALSSYNEQFF.

The chain employs TRBV6-5 and TRBJ2-1, with D perhaps TRBD2 (6 bases). Germline V lookup: CDR1 MNHEY, CDR2 SVGAGI. V lost 4 bases, J lost 4 bases, and 11 bases lay in between. CDR3 length equals 14 residues. Here the CDR3 reads CASSSPSGYNEQFF. As DNA, the CDR3 is TGTGCCAGCAGTTCCCCGAGCGGGTACAATGAGCAGTTCTTC.

V gene TRBV6-1 combines with J gene TRBJ1-1, with D possibly TRBD1 on 5 matching bases. V lost 2 bases and J 10 bases, leaving 14 bases between the germline ends. The CDR3 loop spans 13 amino acids. Germline CDR1 MNHNS, CDR2 SASEGT. The CDR3 bases are TGTGCCAGCAGTGAATCCAGGGTTTTTGTAGCTTTCTTT. This gives the protein CASSESRVFVAFF.

The rearrangement links TRBV28 to TRBJ2-7, with D possibly TRBD2 on 6 matching bases. CDR1 is MDHEN and CDR2 is SYDVKM in the germline V gene. The V end lost 8 bases, the J end lost 3 bases, and 8 bases lay between the germline ends. The length of the CDR3 is 11 residues. CDR3 nucleotides: TGTGCCAGCGGGACTTACTACGAGCAGTACTTC. Protein product: CASGTYYEQYF. Combining the CDR3 with reference TRBV28 and TRBJ2-7 gives the whole variable domain DVKVTQSSRYLVKRTGEKVFLECVQDMDHENMFWYRQDPGLGLRLIYFSYDVKMKEKGDIPEGYSVSREKKERFSLILESASTNQTSMYLCASGTYYEQYFGPGTRLTVT.

The chain combines TRBV6-5 with TRBJ2-1, with D hard to call. Germline assignment: CDR1 MNHEY and CDR2 SVGAGI. V gave up 2 bases and J gave up 5 bases, with 13 bases separating them. The CDR3 covers 15 residues. The CDR3 loop reads CASSYHSPPNNEQFF. CDR3 nucleotides: TGTGCCAGCAGTTACCACTCGCCCCCCAACAATGAGCAGTTCTTC.

V gene TRBV6-6 combines with J gene TRBJ2-1; 9 nucleotides match TRBD2. The germline V gene has CDR1 MNHNY and CDR2 SVGAGI (reference sequence). The ends lost 5 bases at V and 8 bases at J; junction bases unmatched: 13. The CDR3 spans 16 residues. The CDR3 bases are TGTGCCAGCAGTCCCGGAGGGAGCGGGAGGTTCCATGAGCAGTTCTTC. It codes for CASSPGGSGRFHEQFF.

The table lists this clone with a count of one. The chain carries TRBV7-2 and TRBJ2-4, with TRBD2 matching 7 bases. The length of the CDR3 is 15 residues. Losses at the gene ends were 2 bases for V and 0 bases for J; bases not matched to a gene: 1. The germline V gene encodes CDR1 SGHTA and CDR2 FQGNSA. CDR3 sequence: CASSLRGVAKNIQYF. Here the CDR3 DNA reads TGTGCCAGCAGCTTACGGGGGGTAGCCAAAAACATTCAGTACTTC.

The J gene is TRBJ1-1, the V gene TRBV28; D is perhaps TRBD1 (5 bases). CDR3 size: 14 residues. V lost 5 bases and J 5 bases, leaving 15 bases between the germline ends. Looked up from germline, CDR1 is MDHEN and CDR2 is SYDVKM. Here the CDR3 DNA reads TGTGCCAGCAGTCGGGGAGGGGAATGGACTGAAGCTTTCTTT. Translation gives CASSRGGEWTEAFF.

The chain recombines TRBV14 with TRBJ1-1, with D hard to call. The CDR3 length is 16 residues. Germline lookup yields CDR1 SGHDN and CDR2 FVKESK. The V end was cut by 2 bases, the J end by 0 bases, with 13 bases between. The chain's CDR3 is CASSQRGRSLNTEAFF. CDR3 nucleotide sequence: TGTGCCAGCAGCCAAAGAGGCCGGAGTTTGAACACTGAAGCTTTCTTT.

This chain links TRBV7-2 with TRBJ1-1; D gene unclear. Germline CDR1 and CDR2: SGHTA and FQGNSA. The CDR3 sequence is 14 residues long. V lost 3 bases, J lost 3 bases, and 11 bases lay in between. The CDR3 DNA sequence: TGTGCCAGCAGCTTCGCAATACTAGACACTGAAGCTTTCTTT. As protein: CASSFAILDTEAFF.

Only one count was recorded for this clone. This sequence joins TRBV30 and TRBJ2-3; D not certain. Germline V CDR1 and CDR2: GTSNPN, SVGIG (reference sequence). The CDR3 spans 11 residues. With 2 bases removed from V and 8 bases from J, the gap between germline ends came to 8 bases. CDR3 bases: TGTGCCTGGAGTCTCCCGGGTACGCAGTATTTT. Its protein is CAWSLPGTQYF.

A few counts support this clone. This sequence joins TRBV5-6 and TRBJ2-2; D is unresolved. V lost 0 bases and J 2 bases, leaving 11 bases between the germline ends. Germline V CDR1 and CDR2: SGHDT, YYEEEE. This CDR3 contains 16 residues. The CDR3 DNA follows: TGTGCCAGCAGCTTGGTCGGAGATACTAACACCGGGGAGCTGTTTTTT. Translating it yields CASSLVGDTNTGELFF.

The chain combines TRBV6-5 with TRBJ1-2; 9 bases fit TRBD1. V dropped 6 bases and J dropped 3; count of bases not matched to a gene: 5. The length of the CDR3 is 14 residues. Germline CDR1 is MNHEY and CDR2 is SVGAGI. The CDR3 sequence: CASRGTGNYYGYTF. The CDR3 DNA sequence: TGTGCCAGCAGAGGGACAGGGAACTACTATGGCTACACCTTC.

The chain recombines TRBV24-1 with TRBJ2-2; D perhaps matches TRBD2 (5 bases). V gave up 1 base and J gave up 3 bases, with 5 bases separating them. In germline, CDR1 is KGHDR, CDR2 SFDVKD. This CDR3 has 14 residues. CDR3 in DNA: TGTGCCACCAGTGATTTAGCGGACACCGGGGAGCTGTTTTTT. It specifies CATSDLADTGELFF.

The chain employs TRBV5-4 and TRBJ1-2; D remains ambiguous. Trimming cost V 4 bases and J 4 bases, with 17 bases left between them. The V gene's germline CDR1 is SGHNT and CDR2 YYREEE (reference sequence). This CDR3 is built from 15 residues. CDR3 coding DNA: TGTGCCAGCAGCCCACCTACCGGGAGCTTCTATGGCTACACCTTC. The encoded protein is CASSPPTGSFYGYTF.

The J gene is TRBJ1-4, the V gene TRBV27, with TRBD1 matching 9 bases. Germline CDR1 reads MNHEY; CDR2 reads SMNVEV (reference sequence). Unmatched junction bases numbered 2, after V lost 6 bases and J lost 3 bases. CDR3 size: 14 residues. The CDR3 sequence: CASRRQGANEKLFF. CDR3 sequence (DNA): TGTGCCAGCAGAAGACAGGGGGCTAATGAAAAACTGTTTTTT. The full variable domain, completed using reference TRBV27 and TRBJ1-4, is EAQVTQNPRYLITVTGKKLTVTCSQNMNHEYMSWYRQDPGLGLRQIYYSMNVEVTDKGDVPEGYKVSRKEKRNFPLILESPSPNQTSLYFCASRRQGANEKLFFGSGTQLSVL.

The J gene is TRBJ1-4, the V gene TRBV18; D gene ambiguous. Trimming took off 0 bases at V and 3 bases at J, with 8 bases between the two ends. The germline CDR1 and CDR2 sequences are KGHSH and LQKENI. The CDR3 runs to 15 residues. CDR3 coding DNA: TGTGCCAGCTCACCACCGAGGGCTTCTAATGAAAAACTGTTTTTT. This translates into CASSPPRASNEKLFF.

This sequence joins TRBV11-2 and TRBJ2-7; tentatively, D is TRBD1 (6 bases). The V gene's germline CDR1 is SGHAT and CDR2 FQNNGV. CDR3 size: 14 residues. The V end was cut by 3 bases, the J end by 1 base, with 10 bases between. The CDR3 DNA sequence: TGTGCCAGCAGCTTTTCCAGGGGTTCCTACGAGCAGTACTTC. This gives the protein CASSFSRGSYEQYF.

The chain carries TRBV5-1 and TRBJ2-7; unclear D gene. Germline loops: CDR1 SGHRS, CDR2 YFSETQ. The length of the CDR3 is 14 residues. The germline V and J ends were trimmed by 0 bases and 3 bases, with 10 bases remaining between them. The CDR3 DNA sequence: TGCGCCAGCAGCTTGGTGGCTAGTGTCTACGAGCAGTACTTC. Its protein product is CASSLVASVYEQYF.

The chain uses TRBV7-2 and TRBJ1-5; a weak D match, TRBD1 (6 bases). Trimming cost V 2 bases and J 0 bases, with 8 bases left between them. The germline gives CDR1 SGHTA, CDR2 FQGNSA. The CDR3 is made up of 15 amino acids. This CDR3 is CASSLQGYSNQPQHF. CDR3 in DNA: TGTGCCAGCAGCTTACAGGGGTATAGCAATCAGCCCCAGCATTTT.

The chain combines TRBV5-6 with TRBJ1-6, with D uncertain. CDR3 length: 14 residues. The V gene lost 1 base and the J gene lost 8 bases, with 10 bases spanning the gap. Per the germline V gene, CDR1 is SGHDT and CDR2 is YYEEEE. The CDR3 DNA sequence: TGTGCCAGCAGCTTGAGGCTCGGGGATTCACCCCTCCACTTT. It encodes CASSLRLGDSPLHF. Drawing the rest from reference TRBV5-6 and TRBJ1-6, the complete variable domain is DAGVTQSPTHLIKTRGQQVTLRCSPKSGHDTVSWYQQALGQGPQFIFQYYEEEERQRGNFPDRFSGHQFPNYSSELNVNALLLGDSALYLCASSLRLGDSPLHFGNGTRLTVT.

The chain joins TRBV9 to TRBJ2-7; D not certain. The CDR3 extends over 13 amino acids. Germline loops: CDR1 SGDLS, CDR2 YYNGEE. V was clipped by 4 bases and J by 6 bases, with 14 bases between them. Here the CDR3 reads CASSLELRTEQYF. The CDR3 nucleotides read TGTGCCAGCAGCTTAGAGTTGAGAACCGAGCAGTACTTC.

The J gene is TRBJ2-1, the V gene TRBV7-2, with TRBD2 identical over 9 bases. With V trimmed by 0 bases and J by 3 bases, 3 bases remained unmatched. Germline loops: CDR1 SGHTA, CDR2 FQGNSA. This CDR3 spans 16 amino acids. The CDR3 is CASSLAGSGSYNEQFF. CDR3 DNA: TGTGCCAGCAGCTTAGCAGGTAGCGGGAGCTACAATGAGCAGTTCTTC.

The CDR3 reads CASSTEAGRSEQFF. The CDR3 DNA is TGCGCCAGCAGTACCGAAGCGGGGAGGAGTGAGCAGTTCTTC. The gene calls are TRBV5-1 and TRBJ2-1; 7 bases map to TRBD2. V shed 5 bases, J shed 9 bases, and the junction held 11 bases outside the gene matches. This CDR3 comprises 14 residues. CDR1 is SGHRS, CDR2 YFSETQ, per germline.

CDR3 sequence reads: CASSRATNEKLFF. Written as DNA, the CDR3 is TGTGCCAGCAGCCGAGCAACTAATGAAAAACTGTTTTTT. The chain joins TRBV14 to TRBJ1-4, with D uncertain. The germline gives CDR1 SGHDN, CDR2 FVKESK. V was trimmed by 4 bases and J by 0 bases, leaving 3 bases between them. The CDR3 is made up of 13 amino acids. Complete variable domain (other parts from reference TRBV14 and TRBJ1-4): EAGVTQFPSHSVIEKGQTVTLRCDPISGHDNLYWYRRVMGKEIKFLLHFVKESKQDESGMPNNRFLAERTGGTYSTLKVQPAELEDSGVYFCASSRATNEKLFFGSGTQLSVL.